The 13 T cell receptor beta chains below all came from one sample that was sequenced in a study of technical replicates of blood from a few donors. The assay was immunoSEQ multiplex PCR, and TCRdb's table has in-frame clones only and misses some. This sample yields tens of thousands of clones, of which 90% are seen a single time; 4.7% belongs to the top ten. Sequencing used PBMCs. These receptors were obtained from a human donor in good health. Some clones in this sample may be carry-over from other donors' samples.

V and J are TRBV18 and TRBJ2-1; 7 bases are a match to TRBD1. V was clipped by 4 bases and J by 9 bases; unmatched bases: 6. Germline CDR1 and CDR2: KGHSH and LQKENI. CDR3 size: 13 residues. The CDR3 spells CASSQTGFSEQFF. Written as DNA, the CDR3 is TGTGCCAGCTCACAGACAGGGTTTAGTGAGCAGTTCTTC.

This clone has only one observation. This chain connects TRBV6-5 to TRBJ1-3; possibly TRBD1 for D (5 bases). CDR1 is MNHEY and CDR2 is SVGAGI in the germline V gene. The CDR3 covers 14 residues. Trimming took off 2 bases at V and 2 bases at J, with 7 bases between the two ends. The CDR3 protein is CASSYGRAGNTIYF. DNA for the CDR3: TGTGCCAGCAGTTACGGCAGGGCTGGAAACACCATATATTTT.

The chain employs TRBV7-9 and TRBJ2-3, with TRBD2 matching 8 bases. Germline V gene data show CDR1 as SEHNR and CDR2 as FQNEAQ (reference sequence). Trimming took 3 bases from V and 0 from J; bases not matched to a gene: 5. The CDR3 covers 16 residues. The CDR3 nucleotides read TGTGCCAGCAGCTTGGAACTAGCGGCTAGCACAGATACGCAGTATTTT. This sequence encodes CASSLELAASTDTQYF.

This clone was seen just once. The chain recombines TRBV7-3 with TRBJ2-3; 8 bases match TRBD2. Germline V gene sequence: CDR1 SGHTA, CDR2 FQGTGA. The CDR3 contains 15 residues. V lost 2 bases to trimming and J lost 3 bases; unmatched junction nucleotides: 4. Here the CDR3 DNA reads TGTGCCAGCAGCTTAGTGGCGGGAGGAACAGATACGCAGTATTTT. It codes for CASSLVAGGTDTQYF.

The chain joins TRBV29-1 to TRBJ2-1; 10 bases match TRBD1. Germline lookup yields CDR1 SQVTM and CDR2 ANQGSEA. Trimming took 3 bases from V and 8 from J; bases not matched to a gene: 10. CDR3 length: 15 amino acids. This chain's CDR3 is CSVDRGGTGVDEQFF. The DNA of the CDR3 is TGCAGCGTTGATCGTGGAGGGACAGGGGTCGATGAGCAGTTCTTC.

This chain joins TRBV15 and TRBJ2-7; 9 bases line up with TRBD1. The CDR3 has 13 amino acids. Germline V CDR1 and CDR2: LNHNV, YYDKDF (reference sequence). V lost 7 bases to trimming and J lost 4 bases; unmatched junction nucleotides: 5. The CDR3 DNA reads as TGTGCCACCACTAGGGACAGGGAGTACGAGCAGTACTTC. Protein product: CATTRDREYEQYF.

V and J are TRBV7-6 and TRBJ2-2; TRBD2 aligns across 10 bases. The CDR3 covers 16 residues. Germline V lookup: CDR1 SGHVS, CDR2 FNYEAQ. After removal of 4 bases from V and 1 base from J, the junction contained 3 bases not matched to a gene. The CDR3 reads CASSSVAGGNTGELFF. The CDR3 DNA reads TGTGCCAGCAGCTCCGTAGCGGGAGGGAACACCGGGGAGCTGTTTTTT.

The chain links TRBV4-1 to TRBJ2-7, with 10 nucleotides matching TRBD2. Germline V gene lookup returns CDR1 MGHRA and CDR2 YSYEKL. With V trimmed by 0 bases and J by 3 bases, 5 bases remained unmatched. The CDR3 is 16 amino acids. The CDR3 spells CASSQDGASGGYEQYF. The DNA of the CDR3 is TGCGCCAGCAGCCAAGATGGGGCTAGCGGGGGCTACGAGCAGTACTTC.

This chain connects TRBV18 to TRBJ2-5; no clear D. Trimming removed 0 bases at V and 5 bases at J, with 4 bases between. In germline, CDR1 is KGHSH, CDR2 LQKENI. The CDR3 covers 12 residues. CDR3 DNA: TGTGCCAGCTCACCACCCCAGGAGACCCAGTACTTC. This encodes CASSPPQETQYF.

This clone was recorded once. The chain has TRBV7-8 and TRBJ1-5, with 9 bases matching TRBD1. After removal of 5 bases from V and 10 bases from J, the junction contained 18 bases not matched to a gene. The CDR3 sequence is 17 residues long. Germline CDR1 is SGHVS and CDR2 is FQNEAQ. This CDR3 is CASSLKGGTGPPSPQHF. The CDR3 DNA reads TGTGCCAGCAGCCTCAAGGGGGGGACAGGGCCTCCCTCACCCCAGCATTTT.

This clone has a single count. This sequence joins TRBV7-9 and TRBJ2-1; TRBD1 aligns across 7 bases. CDR3 length: 14 amino acids. Trimming took 1 base from V and 4 from J; bases not matched to a gene: 1. The germline V gene has CDR1 SEHNR and CDR2 FQNEAQ (reference sequence). The CDR3 nucleotides are TGTGCCAGCAGCTTAGGACAGGGTTACAATGAGCAGTTCTTC. Its translation is CASSLGQGYNEQFF.

The chain uses TRBV7-6 and TRBJ1-6; D ambiguous. The CDR3 spans 15 residues. The germline V gene has CDR1 SGHVS and CDR2 FNYEAQ. V gave up 5 bases and J gave up 11 bases, with 19 bases separating them. The CDR3 bases are TGTGCCAGCAGCGCCGAACCTGGGAGTAGCGCACCCCTCCACTTT. It encodes CASSAEPGSSAPLHF.

The rearrangement uses TRBV7-9 and TRBJ1-2; 10 bases are a match to TRBD1. The CDR3 runs to 16 residues. The V and J ends lost 5 bases and 3 bases, in that order; junction bases with no gene match: 9. The germline V gene has CDR1 SEHNR and CDR2 FQNEAQ (reference sequence). The CDR3 spells CASSNPGQGSDYGYTF. CDR3 coding DNA: TGTGCCAGCAGCAACCCGGGACAGGGGTCTGACTATGGCTACACCTTC.